This T cell receptor beta chain was observed in a study of cytomegalovirus exposure and HLA in healthy donors. With 60 Vbeta and 13 Jbeta primers, the PCR was carried out. The data were produced by immunoSEQ multiplex PCR, yet TCRdb's version contains in-frame clones alone and is incomplete. Of approximately 100,000 clones detected, about four fifths appear once; the ten largest clones hold around 5%. The CDR3 has 16 amino acids. The V and J ends lost 6 bases and 5 bases respectively, with 22 bases between them. Germline CDR1 is LNHDA and CDR2 is SQIVND (reference sequence). The sequence derives from a woman aged 35 to 49 in good health and CMV-seronegative. The J gene is TRBJ1-2, the V gene TRBV19; tentatively, D is TRBD1 (6 bases). Material for sequencing was PBMCs. This chain's CDR3 is CASRETANGQNYGYTF. DNA of the CDR3: TGTGCCAGTAGGGAAACGGCAAATGGACAGAATTATGGCTACACCTTC.